This T cell receptor (beta chain) was recovered during a study of cytomegalovirus exposure and HLA in healthy donors. Some clones are missing from TCRdb's copy, which holds only in-frame ones; the method was immunoSEQ multiplex PCR. This table has hundreds of thousands of clones, about 90% appearing once. Looked up from germline, CDR1 is SGHRS and CDR2 is YFSETQ. V was clipped by 4 bases and J by 8 bases; unmatched bases: 8. The CDR3 totals 13 residues. Points from the study as a whole: According to a subsequent analysis, TCR clusters identified in the first cohort showed a tendency to co-occur across the 120 or so validation repertoires.

A roughly 120-subject validation cohort, separate from the approximately 690-subject first cohort, supplied the donors. Note on this clone: The antigen is undetermined.

This TCR was recovered from a woman younger than 45 in good health and CMV-seronegative. Sequencing was done on a sample of PBMCs. The genes are TRBV5-1 and TRBJ1-2, with 7 nucleotides matching TRBD1. The CDR3 sequence is CASSIQGFKGYTF. Written as DNA, the CDR3 is TGCGCCAGCAGCATACAGGGGTTTAAAGGCTACACCTTC.